What follows are 21 T cell receptor beta chains derived from one specimen sequenced in a study of T cell responses to AZD1222 COVID-19 vaccine. Generated by immunoSEQ multiplex PCR, the TCRdb table keeps only in-frame clones and is missing some. The table includes 200,000 or so clones, approximately 93% detected once. The source was peripheral blood, collected 28 days after the second AZD1222 dose. These receptors originate from an adult who received the AZD1222 COVID-19 vaccine.

The chain employs TRBV5-8 and TRBJ1-2; D is unresolved. Germline CDR1 is SGHTS and CDR2 is YDEGEE. V lost 1 base to trimming and J lost 3 bases, with 4 bases between them. The CDR3 contains 12 residues. DNA of the CDR3: TGTGCCAGCAGCTTGATCGACTATGGCTACACCTTC. Protein sequence: CASSLIDYGYTF.

The chain couples TRBV18 to TRBJ2-3, with no clear D. This CDR3 has 13 residues. With 5 bases removed from V and 0 bases from J, the gap between germline ends came to 6 bases. Germline CDR1 KGHSH, CDR2 LQKENI. This CDR3 reads CASSLASTDTQYF. CDR3 nucleotide sequence: TGTGCCAGCTCATTGGCTAGCACAGATACGCAGTATTTT.

This clone was counted between two and nine times. The chain has TRBV28 and TRBJ1-1; unclear D gene. The length of the CDR3 is 12 residues. Germline-derived CDR1 and CDR2 are MDHEN and SYDVKM. V dropped 1 base and J dropped 5 bases, with 5 bases sitting between them. The CDR3 sequence is CASSLSGTEAFF. CDR3 in DNA: TGTGCCAGCAGTTTATCGGGGACTGAAGCTTTCTTT. Full variable domain (rest looked up from reference TRBV28 and TRBJ1-1): DVKVTQSSRYLVKRTGEKVFLECVQDMDHENMFWYRQDPGLGLRLIYFSYDVKMKEKGDIPEGYSVSREKKERFSLILESASTNQTSMYLCASSLSGTEAFFGQGTRLTVV.

Concerning this clone itself: Within the sample, other DNA sequences also encode this same CDR3. This chain uses TRBV12-3 or TRBV12-4 with TRBJ1-5; D is ambiguous. The CDR3 runs to 13 residues. Trimming cost V 2 bases and J 2 bases, with 4 bases left between them. The CDR3 sequence is CASSLRGNQPQHF. The CDR3 region has the DNA TGTGCCAGCAGTTTACGGGGCAATCAGCCCCAGCATTTT.

This clone was recorded once. The chain uses TRBV18 and TRBJ1-5; tentatively, D is TRBD1 (6 bases). V lost 0 bases and J lost 3, with 9 bases in between. This CDR3 has 15 amino acids. Germline values: CDR1 KGHSH, CDR2 LQKENI. The DNA for the CDR3 is TGTGCCAGCTCACCACCTGGACAGAACAATCAGCCCCAGCATTTT. Amino acid sequence: CASSPPGQNNQPQHF.

The chain uses TRBV2 and TRBJ1-1; D is undetermined. CDR1 and CDR2 (germline): SNHLY, FYNNEI. The CDR3 has 15 residues. Between the trimmed V and J ends, which lost 2 bases and 0 bases, there was a span of 10 bases. In DNA, the CDR3 is TGTGCCAGCAGTGAACTAAGGAAGGTGAACACTGAAGCTTTCTTT. As protein: CASSELRKVNTEAFF.

The genes are TRBV7-2 and TRBJ1-5; 7 bases fit TRBD1. J was trimmed by 1 base and V by 2 bases; bases with no gene match: 8. Germline CDR1 reads SGHTA; CDR2 reads FQGNSA. The CDR3 is 17 amino acids. The CDR3 loop is CASSLLAGGSSNQPQHF. CDR3 nucleotide sequence: TGTGCCAGCAGCTTACTGGCAGGGGGATCGAGCAATCAGCCCCAGCATTTT.

A single count supports this clone. The gene calls are TRBV6-5 and TRBJ1-6; D is undetermined. V was trimmed by 2 bases and J by 8 bases, leaving 4 bases between them. CDR1 and CDR2 (germline): MNHEY, SVGAGI. The CDR3 extends over 12 amino acids. The CDR3 is CASSYGDSPLHF. Here the CDR3 DNA reads TGTGCCAGCAGTTACGGGGATTCACCCCTCCACTTT.

The rearrangement uses TRBV2 and TRBJ2-5; maybe TRBD1 (5 bases). The germline gives CDR1 SNHLY, CDR2 FYNNEI. V lost 3 bases and J 5 bases, leaving 7 bases between the germline ends. CDR3 length: 12 residues. Here the CDR3 reads CASSDYRETQYF. The CDR3, as DNA: TGTGCCAGCAGTGATTACAGGGAGACCCAGTACTTC.

The chain recombines TRBV2 with TRBJ2-1; perhaps TRBD2 as D (5 bases). The CDR3 extends over 13 amino acids. Trimming stripped 2 bases from V and 10 bases from J, with 12 bases between. Germline V gene data show CDR1 as SNHLY and CDR2 as FYNNEI. The CDR3 loop is CASSEMRVGEQFF. The CDR3 coding sequence is TGTGCCAGCAGTGAAATGAGGGTCGGAGAGCAGTTCTTC.

The rearrangement uses TRBV6-6 and TRBJ1-5, with D possibly being TRBD1 (5 bases). Trimming took off 6 bases at V and 5 bases at J, with 17 bases between the two ends. The CDR3 extends over 15 amino acids. The germline gives CDR1 MNHNY, CDR2 SVGAGI (reference sequence). Here the CDR3 DNA reads TGTGCCAGCAGGAGGGGCAGGGACCCCGATCAGCCCCAGCATTTT. Encoded protein: CASRRGRDPDQPQHF.

This clone was found once. The V gene is TRBV18, the J gene TRBJ1-4, with D possibly being TRBD1 (5 bases). The germline V gene has CDR1 KGHSH and CDR2 LQKENI. This CDR3 has 17 amino acids. The V gene lost 4 bases and the J gene lost 0 bases, with 15 bases spanning the gap. The CDR3 loop reads CASSQGRLGTTNEKLFF. The CDR3 DNA follows: TGTGCCAGCTCACAGGGACGGTTGGGGACAACTAATGAAAAACTGTTTTTT.

This clone is a singleton in its sample. The chain links TRBV5-6 to TRBJ2-3; weak D call: TRBD1 (6 bases). Germline V gene data show CDR1 as SGHDT and CDR2 as YYEEEE. The CDR3 contains 14 residues. The ends were cut back, 3 bases at V and 4 bases at J, with 12 bases in the middle. CDR3 nucleotide sequence: TGTGCCAGCAGCTACAGGGTTGGCCCAGATACGCAGTATTTT. Its protein is CASSYRVGPDTQYF.

The V call is TRBV30, the J call TRBJ1-5; possible D gene TRBD1, 5 bases. This CDR3 contains 13 residues. Looked up from germline, CDR1 is GTSNPN and CDR2 is SVGIG (reference sequence). Trimming stripped 5 bases from V and 5 bases from J, with 13 bases between. The CDR3 region is CAWDGGTYQPQHF. DNA for the CDR3: TGTGCCTGGGACGGGGGGACTTATCAGCCCCAGCATTTT.

This sequence joins TRBV10-3 and TRBJ1-1, with D unresolved. V was shortened by 10 bases and J by 2 bases, with 14 bases between the two germline ends. CDR3 length: 13 amino acids. CDR1 and CDR2 from the germline V gene are ENHRY and SYGVKD. The CDR3 nucleotides are TGTGCCAGTTACAGTGGGAGAAACACTGAAGCTTTCTTT. Amino acids: CASYSGRNTEAFF.

The gene calls are TRBV27 and TRBJ1-3; the D is unclear. CDR3 size: 15 residues. V lost 3 bases and J 1 base, leaving 10 bases between the germline ends. Germline V CDR1 and CDR2: MNHEY, SMNVEV (reference sequence). Here the CDR3 reads CASSFRRTSGNTIYF. The CDR3 bases are TGTGCCAGCAGTTTCCGCAGAACTTCTGGAAACACCATATATTTT.

The chain combines TRBV30 with TRBJ1-1, with a weak D call TRBD1 (5 bases). The CDR3 sequence is 17 residues long. With 1 base removed from V and 4 bases from J, the gap between germline ends came to 22 bases. Germline lookup yields CDR1 GTSNPN and CDR2 SVGIG (reference sequence). In DNA form, the CDR3 reads TGTGCCTGGAGTGGCGACACCAGTAGGGGCGGTGGCACTGAAGCTTTCTTT. Protein: CAWSGDTSRGGGTEAFF.

The rearrangement uses TRBV7-9 and TRBJ1-3; 7 bases map to TRBD1. V gave up 6 bases and J gave up 0 bases; unmatched junction bases: 5. This CDR3 contains 15 residues. The germline gives CDR1 SEHNR, CDR2 FQNEAQ (reference sequence). The CDR3 DNA reads as TGTGCCAGCAGTGTGGACAGGACCTCTGGAAACACCATATATTTT. The encoded protein is CASSVDRTSGNTIYF. The full variable domain, in which reference TRBV7-9 and TRBJ1-3 provide the parts outside the CDR3, is DTGVSQNPRHKITKRGQNVTFRCDPISEHNRLYWYRQTLGQGPEFLTYFQNEAQLEKSRLLSDRFSAERPKGSFSTLEIQRTEQGDSAMYLCASSVDRTSGNTIYFGEGSWLTVV.

CDR3 sequence (DNA): TGTGCCAGCAGCTTACAGGGGGCGGGGGAGACCCAGTACTTC. Its translation: CASSLQGAGETQYF. The gene calls are TRBV5-4 and TRBJ2-5, with 9 bases aligning to TRBD1. V was clipped by 2 bases and J by 5 bases; unmatched bases: 4. Germline loops: CDR1 SGHNT, CDR2 YYREEE (reference sequence). The CDR3 extends over 14 amino acids. The whole variable domain, remainder taken from reference TRBV5-4 and TRBJ2-5, is ETGVTQSPTHLIKTRGQQVTLRCSSQSGHNTVSWYQQALGQGPQFIFQYYREEENGRGNFPPRFSGLQFPNYSSELNVNALELDDSALYLCASSLQGAGETQYFGPGTRLLVL.

V is TRBV21-1 and J is TRBJ2-5; the table's D call, TRBD1, has no DNA check behind it. TRBV21-1 is a documented pseudogene. This CDR3 is 17 amino acids long. The DNA for the CDR3 is TGTGCCAGCAGCAAACTTACAGGGGGGGTAGCTGGAGAGACCCAGTACTTC. Residues: CASSKLTGGVAGETQYF.

Written as DNA, the CDR3 is TGTGCCAGCAGCACTACGAAGGGACCGTACTATGGCTACACCTTC. It codes for CASSTTKGPYYGYTF. The chain employs TRBV11-2 and TRBJ1-2; a possible D gene is TRBD1 (5 bases). The CDR3 is 15 residues long. V was pared by 5 bases and J by 3 bases, with 16 bases between. CDR1 SGHAT and CDR2 FQNNGV come from the germline V gene.